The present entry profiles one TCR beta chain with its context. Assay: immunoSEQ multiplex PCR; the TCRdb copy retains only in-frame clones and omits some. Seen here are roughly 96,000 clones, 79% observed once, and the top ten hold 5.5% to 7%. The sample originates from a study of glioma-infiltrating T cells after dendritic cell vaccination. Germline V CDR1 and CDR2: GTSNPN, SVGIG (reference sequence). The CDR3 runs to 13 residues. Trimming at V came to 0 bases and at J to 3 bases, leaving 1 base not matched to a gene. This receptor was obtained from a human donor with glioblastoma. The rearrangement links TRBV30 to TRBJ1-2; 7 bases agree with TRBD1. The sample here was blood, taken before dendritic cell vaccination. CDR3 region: CAWSVQGHYGYTF. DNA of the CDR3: TGTGCCTGGAGTGTACAGGGGCACTATGGCTACACCTTC.